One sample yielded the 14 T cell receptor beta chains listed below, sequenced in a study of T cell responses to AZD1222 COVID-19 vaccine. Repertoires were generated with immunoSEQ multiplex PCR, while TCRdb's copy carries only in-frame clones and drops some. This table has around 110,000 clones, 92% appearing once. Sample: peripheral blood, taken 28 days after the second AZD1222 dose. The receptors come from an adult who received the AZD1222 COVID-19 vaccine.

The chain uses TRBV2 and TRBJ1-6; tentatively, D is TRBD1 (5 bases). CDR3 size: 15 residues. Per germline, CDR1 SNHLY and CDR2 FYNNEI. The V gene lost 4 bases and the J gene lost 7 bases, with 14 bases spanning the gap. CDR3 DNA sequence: TGTGCCAGCAGTGGGCCCAGGGCGGTAAATTCACCCCTCCACTTT. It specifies CASSGPRAVNSPLHF.

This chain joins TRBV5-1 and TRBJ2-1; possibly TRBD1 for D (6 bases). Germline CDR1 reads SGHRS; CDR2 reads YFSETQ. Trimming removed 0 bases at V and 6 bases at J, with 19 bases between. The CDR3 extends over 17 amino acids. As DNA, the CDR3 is TGCGCCAGCAGCTTGGATCCCCCCGGACAGAGTCCCAATGAGCAGTTCTTC. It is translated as CASSLDPPGQSPNEQFF.

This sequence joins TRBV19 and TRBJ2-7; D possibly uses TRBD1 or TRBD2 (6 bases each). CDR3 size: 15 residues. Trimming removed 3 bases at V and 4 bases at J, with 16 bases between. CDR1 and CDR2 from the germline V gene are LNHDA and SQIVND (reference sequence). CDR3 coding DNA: TGTGCCAGTAGTATCTTCGGGGGCGTAAAGTACGAGCAGTACTTC. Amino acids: CASSIFGGVKYEQYF.

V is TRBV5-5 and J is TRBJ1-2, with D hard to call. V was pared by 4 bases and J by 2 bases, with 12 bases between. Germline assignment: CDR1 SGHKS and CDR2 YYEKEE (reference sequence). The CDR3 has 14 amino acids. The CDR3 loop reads CASSQPGRNYGYTF. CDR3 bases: TGTGCCAGCAGCCAACCAGGACGGAACTATGGCTACACCTTC.

This chain's CDR3 is CASSRTSGYNEQFF. Written as DNA, the CDR3 is TGTGCCAGCAGTCGTACTAGCGGTTACAATGAGCAGTTCTTC. The chain uses TRBV27 and TRBJ2-1; 8 bases match TRBD2. CDR1 and CDR2 from the germline V gene are MNHEY and SMNVEV (reference sequence). J gave up 4 bases and V 5 bases, and 4 bases lay outside the gene matches. The CDR3 runs to 14 residues.

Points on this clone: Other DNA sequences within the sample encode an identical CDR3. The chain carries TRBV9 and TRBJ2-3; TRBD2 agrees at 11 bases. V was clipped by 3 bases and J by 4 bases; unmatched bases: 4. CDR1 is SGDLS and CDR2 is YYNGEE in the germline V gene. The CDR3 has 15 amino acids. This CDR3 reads CASSGSGRGADTQYF. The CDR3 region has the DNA TGTGCCAGCAGCGGTAGCGGGAGGGGCGCAGATACGCAGTATTTT.

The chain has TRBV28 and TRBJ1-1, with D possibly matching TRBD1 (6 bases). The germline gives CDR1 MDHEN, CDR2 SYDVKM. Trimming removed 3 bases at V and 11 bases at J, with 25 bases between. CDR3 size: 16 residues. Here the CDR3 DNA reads TGTGCCAGCAGTTTGGCCCCCTCTCGGGGGGCGCAAAAGGCTTTCTTT. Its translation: CASSLAPSRGAQKAFF.

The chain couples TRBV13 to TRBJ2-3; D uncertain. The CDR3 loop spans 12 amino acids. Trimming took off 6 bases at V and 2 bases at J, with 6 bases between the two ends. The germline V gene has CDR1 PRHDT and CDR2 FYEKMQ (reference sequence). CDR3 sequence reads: CASRRNTDTQYF. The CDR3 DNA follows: TGTGCCAGCAGACGAAACACAGATACGCAGTATTTT.

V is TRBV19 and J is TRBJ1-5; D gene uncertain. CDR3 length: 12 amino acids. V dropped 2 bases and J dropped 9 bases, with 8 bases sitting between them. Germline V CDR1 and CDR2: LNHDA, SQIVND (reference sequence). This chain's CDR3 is CASSIIGAPQHF. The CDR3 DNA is TGTGCCAGTAGTATAATAGGTGCGCCCCAGCATTTT.

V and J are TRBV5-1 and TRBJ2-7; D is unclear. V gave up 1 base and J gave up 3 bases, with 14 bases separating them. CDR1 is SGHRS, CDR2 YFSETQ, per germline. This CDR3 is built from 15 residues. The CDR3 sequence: CASSLLRPTDYEQYF. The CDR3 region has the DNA TGCGCCAGCAGCTTGCTTCGGCCGACCGACTACGAGCAGTACTTC. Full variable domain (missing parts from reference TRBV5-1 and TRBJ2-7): KAGVTQTPRYLIKTRGQQVTLSCSPISGHRSVSWYQQTPGQGLQFLFEYFSETQRNKGNFPGRFSGRQFSNSRSEMNVSTLELGDSALYLCASSLLRPTDYEQYFGPGTRLTVT.

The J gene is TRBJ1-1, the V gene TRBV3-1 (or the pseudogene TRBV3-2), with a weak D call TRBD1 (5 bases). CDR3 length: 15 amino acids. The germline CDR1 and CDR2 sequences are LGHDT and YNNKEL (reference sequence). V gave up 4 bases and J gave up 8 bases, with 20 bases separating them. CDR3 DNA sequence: TGTGCCAGCAGCCTCTCGGGACCCCATGGGCCGGAAGCTTTCTTT. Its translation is CASSLSGPHGPEAFF.

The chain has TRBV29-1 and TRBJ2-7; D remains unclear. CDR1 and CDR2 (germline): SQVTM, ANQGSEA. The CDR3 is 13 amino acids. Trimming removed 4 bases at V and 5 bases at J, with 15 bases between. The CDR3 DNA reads TGCAGCGTTGGAACTCTGGTCGGTCACGAGCAGTACTTC. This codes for CSVGTLVGHEQYF.

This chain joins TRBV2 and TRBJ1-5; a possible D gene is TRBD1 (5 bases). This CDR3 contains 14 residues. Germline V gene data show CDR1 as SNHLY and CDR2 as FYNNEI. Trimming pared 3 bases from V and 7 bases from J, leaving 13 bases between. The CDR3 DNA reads TGTGCCAGCAGTGATCAGGGTTACTACCAGCCCCAGCATTTT. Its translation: CASSDQGYYQPQHF.

CDR3 region: CATFGREGNEQFF. The DNA of the CDR3 is TGTGCCACTTTTGGCCGGGAGGGCAATGAGCAGTTCTTC. The chain combines TRBV19 with TRBJ2-1, with 8 bases lining up with TRBD2. The CDR3 is made up of 13 amino acids. Germline V gives CDR1 LNHDA, CDR2 SQIVND (reference sequence). The V gene end was trimmed by 10 bases and the J gene end by 6 bases; junction bases not matched to a gene: 8.